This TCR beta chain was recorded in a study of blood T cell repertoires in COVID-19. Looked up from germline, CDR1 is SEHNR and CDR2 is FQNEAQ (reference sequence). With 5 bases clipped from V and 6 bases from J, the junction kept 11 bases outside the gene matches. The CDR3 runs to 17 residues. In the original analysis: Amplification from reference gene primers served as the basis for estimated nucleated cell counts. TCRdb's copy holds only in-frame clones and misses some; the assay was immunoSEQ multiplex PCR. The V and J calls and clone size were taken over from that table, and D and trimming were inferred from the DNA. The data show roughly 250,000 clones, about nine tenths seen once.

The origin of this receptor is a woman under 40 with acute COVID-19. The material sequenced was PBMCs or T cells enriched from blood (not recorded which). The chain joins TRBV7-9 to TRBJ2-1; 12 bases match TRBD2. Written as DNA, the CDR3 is TGTGCCAGCAGCATCGGACTAGCGGGGACGGGAGGCAATGAGCAGTTCTTC. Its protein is CASSIGLAGTGGNEQFF.